The source of this T cell receptor (beta chain) is a study of blood T cell repertoires in COVID-19. Study-wide background: The United States, Italy and Spain provided the acute and convalescent COVID-19 samples. PBMCs, B-cell-depleted T cells, or T cells were the source of the cDNA or gDNA that made up the material.

Original handling: Reference gene primer amplification gave nucleated cell count estimates. Measured with immunoSEQ multiplex PCR; TCRdb has only the in-frame clones, and not every one. D and trimming were read from the DNA, whereas the V and J calls and clone size are those reported in that table. The sample gives 35,000 to 45,000 clones, approximately 85% of which show up once; roughly 33% is in the top ten. CDR1 SEHNR and CDR2 FQNEAQ come from the germline V gene (reference sequence). The CDR3 sequence is 17 residues long. V was clipped by 0 bases and J by 4 bases, with 19 bases between them. The chain employs TRBV7-9 and TRBJ2-7, with a tentative D call TRBD2 (5 bases). Source material: peripheral blood. This sequence was found in a woman of 80 years or more with acute or convalescent COVID-19. CDR3 in amino acids: CASSLALVTGFPYEQYF. The CDR3 nucleotides are TGTGCCAGCAGCTTAGCGTTAGTGACGGGGTTCCCTTACGAGCAGTACTTC.